What follows are 15 T cell receptor beta chains derived from one specimen sequenced in a study of T cells in Graves' hyperthyroidism and ophthalmopathy. Amplification of TCR beta CDR3 regions used RNA as the template. Researchers ran a first-round RT-PCR on the TCR CDR3 using the HTBI primer set. TCRdb reprocessed the multiplex PCR reads via MiXCR and lists one record per CDR3 protein. The data contain hundreds of thousands of distinct CDR3 sequences, roughly 40% of them seen just once; the ten biggest clones take up over 8%. Sequenced material: blood. Receptors were obtained from a man between 18 and 35 years old with Graves' hyperthyroidism.

The chain links TRBV20-1 to TRBJ2-5, with 8 bases that match TRBD2. V lost 1 base and J lost 5; bases outside the gene matches: 15. This CDR3 is 17 amino acids long. Germline lookup yields CDR1 DFQATT and CDR2 SNEGSKA (reference sequence). The CDR3 is CSARGPIVAGLFETQYF. The CDR3 nucleotides read TGCAGTGCTAGAGGCCCCATCGTAGCGGGGTTGTTTGAGACCCAGTACTTC.

The gene calls are TRBV9 and TRBJ1-1; D is ambiguous. The V end was cut by 4 bases, the J end by 3 bases, with 19 bases between. The CDR3 sequence is 16 residues long. The germline gives CDR1 SGDLS, CDR2 YYNGEE. CDR3 in DNA: TGTGCCAGCAGCTTCACCCGGCAATTGGACCACACTGAAGCTTTCTTT. It specifies CASSFTRQLDHTEAFF.

This rearrangement joins TRBV11-3 to TRBJ2-7, with D perhaps matching TRBD1 or TRBD2 (5 bases each). Trimming pared 3 bases from V and 3 bases from J, leaving 12 bases between. Germline loops: CDR1 SGHNT, CDR2 YENEEA. This CDR3 is 14 amino acids long. Here the CDR3 DNA reads TGTGCCAGCAGCTTCGGGGCAGGCTTCTACGAGCAGTACTTC. It encodes CASSFGAGFYEQYF.

A few counts support this clonotype. The chain has TRBV7-8 and TRBJ1-2; D is ambiguous. Trimming removed 8 bases at V and 6 bases at J, with 13 bases between. The CDR3 contains 12 residues. Germline CDR1 SGHVS, CDR2 FQNEAQ. The CDR3 nucleotides are TGTGCCAGCCAGCCGGGTCGCAATGGCTACACCTTC. Protein product: CASQPGRNGYTF.

This clonotype was observed at least ten times. CDR3 sequence reads: CASSYLQWGYTEAFF. Here the CDR3 DNA reads TGTGCCAGCAGTTACCTTCAGTGGGGATACACTGAAGCTTTCTTT. This chain links TRBV12-3 or TRBV12-4 with TRBJ1-1; no firm D call. CDR3 length: 15 amino acids. Trimming shortened V by 4 bases and J by 3 bases, and 15 bases separated the two germline ends.

This clonotype showed up many times. The chain is built from TRBV2 and TRBJ1-1; no firm D call. CDR1 and CDR2 from the germline V gene are SNHLY and FYNNEI. The CDR3 is made up of 12 amino acids. V was shortened by 5 bases and J by 2 bases, with 6 bases between the two germline ends. The CDR3 bases are TGTGCCAGCAGTTATACTAACACTGAAGCTTTCTTT. Amino acid sequence: CASSYTNTEAFF.

This clonotype has ten or more counts. This chain uses TRBV9 with TRBJ2-7; a possible D gene is TRBD1 (6 bases). V was pared by 7 bases and J by 5 bases, with 13 bases between. Looked up from germline, CDR1 is SGDLS and CDR2 is YYNGEE. The CDR3 is made up of 12 amino acids. This CDR3 reads CASGGGSNEQYF. CDR3 sequence (DNA): TGTGCCAGCGGGGGCGGGTCCAACGAGCAGTACTTC.

This clonotype came up many times. CDR3 sequence: CASSSDWDYEQYF. CDR3 bases: TGCGCCAGCAGCTCGGACTGGGACTACGAGCAGTACTTC. The genes are TRBV5-1 and TRBJ2-7; a weak D match, TRBD2 (5 bases). The germline gives CDR1 SGHRS, CDR2 YFSETQ. This CDR3 has 13 residues. V lost 3 bases and J lost 3, with 10 bases in between.

Only a few counts were recorded for this clonotype. Mismatch with germline at one junction end may stem from a read error. The V and J genes are TRBV7-9 and TRBJ2-7; D tentatively fits TRBD1 or TRBD2 (6 bases each). This CDR3 spans 13 amino acids. Germline V gene sequence: CDR1 SEHNR, CDR2 FQNEAQ (reference sequence). CDR3 DNA sequence: TGCGCCAGCAGCCAAGATACGGGGGCCGAGCAGTACTTC. It specifies CASSQDTGAEQYF.

This clonotype occurred many times. V and J are TRBV29-1 and TRBJ2-2, with no clear D. V dropped 7 bases and J dropped 5 bases, with 8 bases sitting between them. Germline assignment: CDR1 SQVTM and CDR2 ANQGSEA. This CDR3 is 11 amino acids long. The CDR3 reads CSGYATGELFF. The CDR3 DNA reads as TGCAGCGGGTACGCGACCGGGGAGCTGTTTTTT.

This chain uses TRBV2 with TRBJ2-7; D gene uncertain. This CDR3 has 14 residues. The ends were cut back, 8 bases at V and 3 bases at J, with 17 bases in the middle. Germline CDR1 and CDR2: SNHLY and FYNNEI. This CDR3 is CASAPERGIYEQYF. The CDR3 DNA sequence: TGTGCCAGCGCCCCCGAGAGAGGCATCTACGAGCAGTACTTC.

At least ten counts were recorded for this clonotype. V usage is TRBV7-8 and J usage is TRBJ1-1, with a possible D match to TRBD1 (6 bases). CDR3 length: 13 amino acids. Germline CDR1 SGHVS, CDR2 FQNEAQ. The V end lost 6 bases, the J end lost 4 bases, and 12 bases lay between the germline ends. CDR3 protein: CASSPHRVTEAFF. The DNA for the CDR3 is TGTGCCAGCAGTCCACACAGGGTCACTGAAGCTTTCTTT.

This clonotype was detected a few times. The chain is built from TRBV7-2 and TRBJ1-1; D may be TRBD1 (5 bases). This CDR3 contains 14 residues. The V gene's germline CDR1 is SGHTA and CDR2 FQGNSA. Trimming pared 4 bases from V and 5 bases from J, leaving 14 bases between. CDR3 residues: CASSYKGRGTEAFF. The CDR3 DNA is TGTGCCAGCAGCTACAAAGGGCGGGGGACTGAAGCTTTCTTT.

A remark on this clonotype: A read error is likely, as this CDR3 ends without the conserved phenylalanine or tryptophan. The DNA is left out, because the CDR3 cannot be placed on it with certainty; the CDR3 is given as TCRdb lists it. The V gene is TRBV7-9, the J gene TRBJ1-5; the D segment call TRBD1 is taken from the table without a DNA check. The CDR3 is made up of 9 amino acids, end residues included. The germline V gene has CDR1 SEHNR and CDR2 FQNEAQ (reference sequence). This chain's CDR3 is CASSLDPGA.

There are a few counts of this clonotype. This chain uses TRBV7-2 with TRBJ2-2; D is uncertain. Germline V gene lookup returns CDR1 SGHTA and CDR2 FQGNSA. V lost 1 base and J 4 bases, leaving 13 bases between the germline ends. The length of the CDR3 is 16 residues. The CDR3 here is CASSLDPIDSTGELFF. The CDR3 coding sequence is TGTGCCAGCAGCTTAGATCCCATCGACTCCACCGGGGAGCTGTTTTTT.